This TCR beta chain was documented in a study of metastatic and nonmetastatic thyroid tumors. TCRdb called clones again from the PCR reads with MiXCR. Here the sample spans some 93,000 clones, over 9.5% being singletons. In this sample, this clone turned up many times. The CDR3 is 17 residues long. Trimming removed 2 bases from V and 2 bases from J, with 19 bases in between. Germline V gives CDR1 SGHVS, CDR2 FQNEAQ. No treatment of any kind had been given to any patient before thyroid surgery. The receptor was isolated from a female donor with papillary thyroid cancer or a benign thyroid nodule (not recorded which). Some clones in this sample may be carry-over from other donors' samples. The genes are TRBV7-8 and TRBJ2-7; D perhaps matches TRBD1 (5 bases). Sequenced material: blood. The CDR3 is CASSLSVVAGPPYEQYF. The CDR3 coding sequence is TGTGCCAGCAGCTTATCAGTGGTGGCAGGGCCTCCCTACGAGCAGTACTTC.